The count of the clone carrying this TCR beta chain is one. Its antigen is as yet unknown. The authors ran the immunoSEQ assay, v3.0, at survey level. Clones were read by immunoSEQ multiplex PCR, and TCRdb kept only the in-frame ones, dropping some. The sample lists tens of thousands of clones; around 82% were seen once. This sample is drawn from a study of long-term antiretroviral therapy in people with HIV. The study's findings and limits: The study found that diversity rose after ART but stayed below transplant donor controls. Nothing was known about ART adherence, viral resistance or changes in therapy.

The V and J ends lost 4 bases and 5 bases respectively, with 12 bases between them. Germline lookup yields CDR1 MDHEN and CDR2 SYDVKM. The CDR3 is 14 residues long. The sample in question was unsorted PBMCs, obtained 2.4 years after starting antiretroviral therapy. The chain couples TRBV28 to TRBJ2-1, with D uncertain. The sequence came from a man aged 35-49 years with HIV. CDR3 sequence reads: CASSYPSPNNEQFF. In DNA, the CDR3 is TGTGCCAGCAGTTACCCAAGCCCAAACAATGAGCAGTTCTTC.